A single sample gave rise to the 5 T cell receptor beta chains below, sequenced in a study of Graves' ophthalmopathy and Graves' hyperthyroidism. Amplification from RNA transcripts yielded the TCR beta CDR3 regions. In the first round, RT-PCR was carried out with HTBI primers, and a multiplex PCR formed the second round. TCRdb called the multiplex PCR reads again in MiXCR, with one record for every CDR3 protein. The sample holds 350,000 to 450,000 distinct CDR3 sequences, around 20% seen once. Sequences were obtained from peripheral blood. The receptors were sampled from a young woman with stable Graves' hyperthyroidism.

This clonotype was seen just once. The rearrangement joins TRBV10-3 to TRBJ2-7; TRBD2 matches at 7 bases. The CDR3 is 14 residues long. Trimming at V came to 4 bases and at J to 2 bases, leaving 5 bases not matched to a gene. CDR1 and CDR2 from the germline V gene are ENHRY and SYGVKD. CDR3 in amino acids: CAISAAGFAYEQYF. In nucleotides, the CDR3 is TGTGCCATCAGTGCAGCGGGGTTCGCCTACGAGCAGTACTTC.

The chain joins TRBV20-1 to TRBJ2-5, with 9 bases matching TRBD2. Germline V CDR1 and CDR2: DFQATT, SNEGSKA (reference sequence). CDR3 length equals 16 residues. Germline trimming cut 4 bases from V and 4 bases from J; bases unmatched to any gene: 13. CDR3 in amino acids: CSANGLAGGQRETQYF. The CDR3, as DNA: TGCAGTGCTAACGGCCTGGCGGGGGGGCAGCGAGAGACCCAGTACTTC.

The table lists this clonotype with many counts. The V gene is TRBV7-9, the J gene TRBJ2-5; TRBD1 is a possible D gene (5 bases). The germline V gene encodes CDR1 SEHNR and CDR2 FQNEAQ (reference sequence). Trimming shortened V by 5 bases and J by 5 bases, and 12 bases separated the two germline ends. The CDR3 is 13 residues long. The CDR3 loop reads CASSRRDLETQYF. The CDR3 DNA reads as TGTGCCAGCAGCCGCAGGGATTTGGAGACCCAGTACTTC. The complete variable domain, with remaining parts taken from reference TRBV7-9 and TRBJ2-5, reads DTGVSQNPRHKITKRGQNVTFRCDPISEHNRLYWYRQTLGQGPEFLTYFQNEAQLEKSRLLSDRFSAERPKGSFSTLEIQRTEQGDSAMYLCASSRRDLETQYFGPGTRLLVL.

This clonotype was counted many times. The rearrangement joins TRBV9 to TRBJ1-1, with no clear D. V dropped 0 bases and J dropped 4 bases, with 7 bases sitting between them. The CDR3 is 13 amino acids. CDR1 and CDR2 from the germline V gene are SGDLS and YYNGEE. The CDR3 is CASSVGGFTEAFF. The CDR3 DNA follows: TGTGCCAGCAGCGTAGGGGGATTCACTGAAGCTTTCTTT.

At least ten counts were recorded for this clonotype. This chain connects TRBV9 to TRBJ2-3; 10 positions agree with TRBD2. The CDR3 totals 18 residues. Losses at the gene ends were 0 bases for V and 1 base for J; bases not matched to a gene: 8. CDR1 and CDR2 from the germline V gene are SGDLS and YYNGEE. Here the CDR3 reads CASSVELSGRVRTDTQYF. CDR3 bases: TGTGCCAGCAGCGTAGAACTAAGCGGGAGGGTCCGCACAGATACGCAGTATTTT. Full variable domain (remainder filled in from reference TRBV9 and TRBJ2-3): DSGVTQTPKHLITATGQRVTLRCSPRSGDLSVYWYQQSLDQGLQFLIQYYNGEERAKGNILERFSAQQFPDLHSELNLSSLELGDSALYFCASSVELSGRVRTDTQYFGPGTRLTVL.